This T cell receptor beta chain was found in a study of blood T cell repertoires in COVID-19. About the study: Whether acute or convalescent, the COVID-19 samples came from the United States, Italy and Spain. Nucleic acid was either cDNA or gDNA, and it came from T cells, B-cell-depleted T cells, or PBMCs.

There are 20 residues in the CDR3. Authors' processing steps: Amplification of reference gene primers provided the estimated nucleated cell counts. Clones were sequenced by immunoSEQ multiplex PCR, and TCRdb holds only the in-frame ones, with some missing. V, J and clone size reflect that table, while D and trimming were determined from the DNA. Of about 200,000 clones in the sample, 90% are singletons; the top ten hold 0.55% to 0.8%. This clone was detected a few times. The clonotype was recovered from a man aged 50-60 years with acute or convalescent COVID-19. The V gene is TRBV21-1, the J gene TRBJ1-1; the table calls TRBD1, which could not be checked here. TRBV21-1 represents a pseudogene. What was sequenced was peripheral blood. This CDR3 is CASSKALYNIPGNQNTEAFF. CDR3 DNA sequence: TGTGCCAGCAGCAAAGCGCTTTATAATATTCCAGGGAACCAGAACACTGAAGCTTTCTTT.